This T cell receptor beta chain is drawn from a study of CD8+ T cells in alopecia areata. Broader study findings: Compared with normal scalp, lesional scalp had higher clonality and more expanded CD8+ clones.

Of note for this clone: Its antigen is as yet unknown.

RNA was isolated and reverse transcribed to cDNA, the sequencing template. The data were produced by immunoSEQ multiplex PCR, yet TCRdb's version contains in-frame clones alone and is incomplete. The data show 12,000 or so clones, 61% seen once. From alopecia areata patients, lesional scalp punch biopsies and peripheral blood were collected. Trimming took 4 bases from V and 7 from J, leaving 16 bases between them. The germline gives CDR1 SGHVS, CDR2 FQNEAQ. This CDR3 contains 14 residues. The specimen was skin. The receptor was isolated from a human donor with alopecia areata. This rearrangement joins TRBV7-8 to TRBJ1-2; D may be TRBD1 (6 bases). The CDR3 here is CASSSQGVYGGYTF. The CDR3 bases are TGTGCCAGCAGCTCACAGGGAGTTTATGGTGGCTACACCTTC.